What follows are 11 T cell receptor beta chains derived from one specimen sequenced in a study of blood T cell repertoires in COVID-19. The table came from immunoSEQ multiplex PCR; TCRdb's copy has only in-frame clones and leaves some out. The sample records about 200,000 clones, almost 90% being singletons. Sequenced sample: peripheral blood. The source is a man between 18 and 35 years old with active or convalescent COVID-19.

J is TRBJ2-3 and V is TRBV11-2, with D unresolved. Trimming shortened V by 1 base and J by 8 bases, and 10 bases separated the two germline ends. This CDR3 has 13 amino acids. In germline, CDR1 is SGHAT, CDR2 FQNNGV. The DNA of the CDR3 is TGTGCCAGCAGCTTAGTAGCCTTAGGTACGCAGTATTTT. This sequence encodes CASSLVALGTQYF. Filled out from reference TRBV11-2 and TRBJ2-3, the complete variable domain reads EAGVAQSPRYKIIEKRQSVAFWCNPISGHATLYWYQQILGQGPKLLIQFQNNGVVDDSQLPKDRFSAERLKGVDSTLKIQPAKLEDSAVYLCASSLVALGTQYFGPGTRLTVL.

The V and J genes are TRBV27 and TRBJ1-5; no clear D. With 5 bases removed from V and 1 base from J, the gap between germline ends came to 12 bases. CDR1 and CDR2 from the germline V gene are MNHEY and SMNVEV (reference sequence). The CDR3 runs 15 residues. This CDR3 is CASSQMEGSNQPQHF. The CDR3 nucleotides are TGTGCCAGCAGTCAAATGGAGGGCAGCAATCAGCCCCAGCATTTT.

V gene TRBV4-1 combines with J gene TRBJ2-3; the D is unclear. Germline V gene sequence: CDR1 MGHRA, CDR2 YSYEKL. The CDR3 extends over 17 amino acids. Trimming took 0 bases from V and 2 from J, leaving 15 bases between them. The CDR3 DNA sequence: TGCGCCAGCAGCCAAGATTTCTGGCCGGGTAACACAGATACGCAGTATTTT. It yields the protein CASSQDFWPGNTDTQYF.

This chain connects TRBV29-1 to TRBJ1-5, with 7 bases aligning to TRBD1. The CDR3 is 13 amino acids. Trimming removed 6 bases from V and 5 bases from J; junction bases left unmatched: 7. From germline, CDR1 is SQVTM and CDR2 ANQGSEA. The CDR3 here is CSVSRGVDQPQHF. The CDR3 bases are TGCAGCGTCTCCAGGGGGGTGGATCAGCCCCAGCATTTT.

J is TRBJ2-5 and V is TRBV2, with D possibly being TRBD2 (6 bases). V shed 3 bases and J shed 7 bases, with 12 bases lying between them. The CDR3 consists of 13 residues. CDR1 and CDR2 from the germline V gene are SNHLY and FYNNEI. CDR3 nucleotide sequence: TGTGCCAGCAGTGACGGGACTTTCCGGACCCAGTACTTC. Its protein is CASSDGTFRTQYF.

The V and J genes are TRBV19 and TRBJ1-3; no reliable D call. The CDR3 is 14 residues long. CDR1 is LNHDA and CDR2 is SQIVND in the germline V gene (reference sequence). V was pared by 7 bases and J by 2 bases, with 12 bases between. CDR3 bases: TGTGCCAGTACGCACACCTCGCCTGGAAACACCATATATTTT. The encoded protein is CASTHTSPGNTIYF.

The chain joins TRBV6-2 or TRBV6-3 to TRBJ1-1; tentative D call: TRBD1 (6 bases). This CDR3 is 14 amino acids long. Trimming left V 3 bases short and J 1 base short, with 9 bases between. The V gene's germline CDR1 is MNHEY and CDR2 SVGEGT. The chain's CDR3 is CASSYSRGNTEAFF. CDR3 sequence (DNA): TGTGCCAGCAGTTATTCCAGGGGGAACACTGAAGCTTTCTTT.

V usage is TRBV9 and J usage is TRBJ2-7; the D gene is possibly TRBD2 (5 bases). Germline values: CDR1 SGDLS, CDR2 YYNGEE. The V gene lost 0 bases and the J gene lost 3 bases, with 16 bases spanning the gap. This CDR3 is built from 16 residues. The CDR3 loop is CASSVASADGLYEQYF. DNA of the CDR3: TGTGCCAGCAGCGTAGCTTCGGCGGATGGACTCTACGAGCAGTACTTC.

This chain uses TRBV9 with TRBJ1-3, with 9 positions matching TRBD1. Per germline, CDR1 SGDLS and CDR2 YYNGEE. With 4 bases clipped from V and 2 bases from J, the junction kept 7 bases outside the gene matches. The CDR3 has 16 residues. The CDR3 loop reads CASSLGQGFAGNTIYF. In DNA, the CDR3 is TGTGCCAGCAGCCTGGGACAGGGTTTCGCTGGAAACACCATATATTTT. Using reference TRBV9 and TRBJ1-3 for the parts outside the CDR3, the full variable domain is DSGVTQTPKHLITATGQRVTLRCSPRSGDLSVYWYQQSLDQGLQFLIQYYNGEERAKGNILERFSAQQFPDLHSELNLSSLELGDSALYFCASSLGQGFAGNTIYFGEGSWLTVV.

The gene calls are TRBV6-1 and TRBJ2-7, with D possibly being TRBD2 (6 bases). CDR3 size: 13 residues. Germline V gene lookup returns CDR1 MNHNS and CDR2 SASEGT. V lost 3 bases and J lost 0, with 6 bases in between. The CDR3 DNA reads as TGTGCCAGCAGTGACGGGAGCTCCTACGAGCAGTACTTC. Its translation is CASSDGSSYEQYF.

This clone was observed once. The rearrangement links TRBV5-1 to TRBJ1-1, with 8 bases aligning to TRBD1. The CDR3 is made up of 15 amino acids. Per the germline V gene, CDR1 is SGHRS and CDR2 is YFSETQ. Trimming at V came to 0 bases and at J to 4 bases, leaving 5 bases not matched to a gene. As DNA, the CDR3 is TGCGCCAGCAGCTTGGACAGACAGGGGTCCACTGAAGCTTTCTTT. The encoded protein is CASSLDRQGSTEAFF.